These 5 T cell receptor beta chains originate from one sample sequenced in a study of T cell changes during pregnancy in multiple sclerosis. TCRdb keeps only in-frame clones here, not all; method: immunoSEQ multiplex PCR. This repertoire shows 60,000 to 75,000 clones, about 90% found once; its top ten account for approximately 1.4%. Material: peripheral blood, obtained in the second trimester of pregnancy. Receptors originate from a female donor in good health, enrolled as a control in a pregnancy study.

The chain couples TRBV6-1 to TRBJ1-3, with no clear D. This CDR3 is 15 amino acids long. Trimming took 5 bases from V and 2 from J, leaving 13 bases between them. Germline V gives CDR1 MNHNS, CDR2 SASEGT. The CDR3 DNA follows: TGTGCCAGCAGTTGGGCAAGGTCGGCTGGAAACACCATATATTTT. Encoded protein: CASSWARSAGNTIYF.

The rearrangement links TRBV7-9 to TRBJ1-2; no definite D call. Trimming left V 5 bases short and J 0 bases short, with 16 bases between. Germline CDR1 is SEHNR and CDR2 is FQNEAQ (reference sequence). The CDR3 sequence is 16 residues long. CDR3 DNA sequence: TGTGCCAGCAGCCCCGCAATGTCAAACTCTAACTATGGCTACACCTTC. Its translation is CASSPAMSNSNYGYTF.

J is TRBJ2-1 and V is TRBV5-1; 14 bases map to TRBD2. From germline, CDR1 is SGHRS and CDR2 YFSETQ. This CDR3 has 15 amino acids. V lost 3 bases to trimming and J lost 8 bases; unmatched junction nucleotides: 4. The CDR3 DNA reads as TGCGCCAGCAGCTCGGGACTAGCGGGAGAAGATGAGCAGTTCTTC. This gives the protein CASSSGLAGEDEQFF.

J is TRBJ1-5 and V is TRBV7-9; TRBD1 is a possible D gene (5 bases). Germline CDR1 SEHNR, CDR2 FQNEAQ (reference sequence). This CDR3 contains 16 residues. V dropped 1 base and J dropped 2 bases, with 12 bases sitting between them. This chain's CDR3 is CASSLGRGGGNQPQHF. DNA of the CDR3: TGTGCCAGCAGCTTAGGTAGGGGTGGAGGCAATCAGCCCCAGCATTTT.

The genes are TRBV6-5 and TRBJ1-6; 11 nucleotides line up with TRBD1. This CDR3 is 16 amino acids long. J lost 10 bases, V lost 0 bases, and 5 bases had no gene match. Germline V CDR1 and CDR2: MNHEY, SVGAGI. CDR3 residues: CASSYSGTGGRSPLHF. The DNA for the CDR3 is TGTGCCAGCAGTTACTCCGGGACAGGGGGTCGGTCACCCCTCCACTTT.